The next 18 T cell receptor beta chains were all read from a single sample in a study of blood T cells in healthy people across ages. It was with a sample-barcoded 5' primer and a J-beta primer mix that a second PCR of roughly 7 to 12 cycles was run. One entry per CDR3 protein, called by TCRdb with MiXCR from the 5' RACE reads. The table has about 580,000 distinct CDR3 sequences, around half seen once. The specimen sequenced was blood. These receptors came from an elderly man in good health.

In this sample, this clonotype turned up a few times. The chain has TRBV5-1 and TRBJ1-1; 8 bases are shared with TRBD1. V shed 0 bases and J 1 base; nucleotides not matched to a gene: 5. In germline, CDR1 is SGHRS, CDR2 YFSETQ. This CDR3 has 16 amino acids. This CDR3 reads CASSLGSGTGNTEAFF. CDR3 nucleotide sequence: TGCGCCAGCAGCTTGGGTTCCGGGACAGGGAACACTGAAGCTTTCTTT.

The chain is built from TRBV20-1 and TRBJ2-5; D unclear. With the DNA end fitting TRBJ2-7 better, the J assignment may be wrong. This CDR3 is 11 amino acids long. The V gene's germline CDR1 is DFQATT and CDR2 SNEGSKA (reference sequence). In DNA, the CDR3 is TGCAGTGCTCAGAGGACCCCCGAGCAGTACTTC. This sequence encodes CSAQRTPEQYF.

The V and J genes are TRBV27 and TRBJ2-1; D call uncertain. CDR1 MNHEY and CDR2 SMNVEV come from the germline V gene (reference sequence). Trimming stripped 2 bases from V and 10 bases from J, with 6 bases between. CDR3 length: 11 residues. CDR3 in DNA: TGTGCCAGCAGTTTAAATCGAGAGCAGTTCTTC. It specifies CASSLNREQFF.

This sequence joins TRBV7-2 and TRBJ2-1; 10 bases agree with TRBD2. The CDR3 is made up of 16 amino acids. V shed 0 bases and J 4 bases; nucleotides not matched to a gene: 3. Germline V CDR1 and CDR2: SGHTA, FQGNSA. This CDR3 is CASSLASGGPYNEQFF. Written as DNA, the CDR3 is TGTGCCAGCAGCTTAGCTAGCGGGGGGCCTTACAATGAGCAGTTCTTC.

Comment on this clonotype: Germline is not matched at one junction end, which may reflect a read error. CDR3 in DNA: TGTGCCAGTAGTATTAGAAATTCATCCCTCCACTTT. It specifies CASSIRNSSLHF. The chain has TRBV12-3 or TRBV12-4 and TRBJ1-6; D gene unclear. This CDR3 spans 12 amino acids.

J is TRBJ2-7 and V is TRBV4-1; 10 positions agree with TRBD1. Germline V gene sequence: CDR1 MGHRA, CDR2 YSYEKL. The CDR3 has 17 amino acids. The V gene end was trimmed by 5 bases and the J gene end by 0 bases; junction bases not matched to a gene: 10. In nucleotides, the CDR3 is TGCGCCAGCAGCAACATAGGGACAGGGGTGAACTCCTACGAGCAGTACTTC. This translates into CASSNIGTGVNSYEQYF.

V usage is TRBV20-1 and J usage is TRBJ1-2; 9 positions match TRBD1. Germline lookup yields CDR1 DFQATT and CDR2 SNEGSKA (reference sequence). Germline trimming cut 6 bases from V and 8 bases from J; bases unmatched to any gene: 10. CDR3 length equals 13 residues. The CDR3: CSAWTGAPGGYTF. DNA of the CDR3: TGCAGTGCCTGGACAGGGGCTCCGGGGGGCTACACCTTC.

This clonotype was counted only a few times. This chain joins TRBV6-5 and TRBJ2-2, with D uncertain. Deletions cut 0 bases from V and 4 bases from J, with 12 bases between. The germline V gene has CDR1 MNHEY and CDR2 SVGAGI. The CDR3 covers 16 residues. The CDR3 nucleotides are TGTGCCAGCAGTTACTCGAGAAGGGTGTCCACCGGGGAGCTGTTTTTT. This sequence encodes CASSYSRRVSTGELFF.

This rearrangement joins TRBV28 to TRBJ2-7; 8 bases align to TRBD2. The CDR3 runs 14 residues. Germline values: CDR1 MDHEN, CDR2 SYDVKM. V lost 3 bases to trimming and J lost 3 bases; unmatched junction nucleotides: 4. CDR3 coding DNA: TGTGCCAGCAGTTTCCGGGGGGGGTACTACGAGCAGTACTTC. Translation: CASSFRGGYYEQYF.

The chain couples TRBV2 to TRBJ2-6, with no clear D. Germline CDR1 and CDR2: SNHLY and FYNNEI. With 10 bases removed from V and 2 bases from J, the gap between germline ends came to 9 bases. The CDR3 totals 13 residues. The CDR3 sequence: CATNKPGANVLTF. CDR3 coding DNA: TGTGCCACCAACAAGCCTGGGGCCAACGTCCTGACTTTC.

This clonotype was seen only once. The chain carries TRBV27 and TRBJ1-1; tentatively, D is TRBD1 (6 bases). V lost 5 bases, J lost 0 bases, and 13 bases lay in between. The CDR3 runs to 15 residues. Germline V lookup: CDR1 MNHEY, CDR2 SMNVEV (reference sequence). The CDR3 is CASSLGGQMNTEAFF. CDR3 sequence (DNA): TGTGCCAGCAGTCTAGGGGGACAAATGAACACTGAAGCTTTCTTT.

The genes are TRBV2 and TRBJ2-2; 8 bases line up with TRBD1. Germline CDR1 and CDR2: SNHLY and FYNNEI. The CDR3 has 15 amino acids. V gave up 4 bases and J gave up 6 bases; unmatched junction bases: 7. The DNA for the CDR3 is TGTGCCAGCAGTGCGACAGGGGACTTCGCCGGGGAGCTGTTTTTT. This sequence encodes CASSATGDFAGELFF.

V and J are TRBV29-1 and TRBJ2-5, with 12 bases identical to TRBD1. Germline lookup yields CDR1 SQVTM and CDR2 ANQGSEA. The V gene end was trimmed by 4 bases and the J gene end by 11 bases; junction bases not matched to a gene: 14. The CDR3 runs to 15 residues. CDR3 amino acids: CSVGGGTGGGGEQYF. The CDR3 bases are TGCAGCGTTGGAGGAGGGACAGGGGGCGGCGGTGAGCAGTACTTC.

The gene calls are TRBV6-6 and TRBJ1-1; the D gene is possibly TRBD1 (5 bases). The CDR3 sequence is 14 residues long. The ends were cut back, 3 bases at V and 7 bases at J, with 15 bases in the middle. Germline V CDR1 and CDR2: MNHNY, SVGAGI (reference sequence). The CDR3 is CASSYSTGDCEAFF. The CDR3 coding sequence is TGTGCCAGCAGTTATTCGACCGGGGACTGTGAAGCTTTCTTT.

The chain couples TRBV20-1 to TRBJ1-1, with D maybe TRBD1 (6 bases). The germline V and J ends were trimmed by 3 bases and 0 bases, with 14 bases remaining between them. The CDR3 spans 15 residues. The germline V gene encodes CDR1 DFQATT and CDR2 SNEGSKA (reference sequence). The CDR3 region is CSAREGGTMNTEAFF. The DNA for the CDR3 is TGCAGTGCTAGGGAGGGGGGAACGATGAACACTGAAGCTTTCTTT.

The chain couples TRBV12-3 or TRBV12-4 to TRBJ1-5; D gene uncertain. V was pared by 4 bases and J by 0 bases, with 7 bases between. This CDR3 spans 14 amino acids. The DNA of the CDR3 is TGTGCCAGCAGTTACCTTTATAGCAATCAGCCCCAGCATTTT. Residues: CASSYLYSNQPQHF.

This clonotype was counted between two and nine times. The chain combines TRBV12-3 or TRBV12-4 with TRBJ2-1; 12 nucleotides align to TRBD2. J gave up 9 bases and V 7 bases, and 10 bases lay outside the gene matches. This CDR3 is 15 amino acids long. The CDR3 sequence: CASTTTSGSRGEQFF. CDR3 DNA: TGTGCCAGCACCACGACTAGCGGGAGTCGGGGTGAGCAGTTCTTC.

Concerning this clonotype itself: It may be a read error: a sequence one base away is much more abundant. The chain couples TRBV6-6 to TRBJ1-1, with D possibly being TRBD1 (6 bases). V was cut by 6 bases and J by 6 bases, with 17 bases left in between. The CDR3 consists of 14 residues. The germline V gene has CDR1 MNHNY and CDR2 SVGAGI (reference sequence). The CDR3 reads CASSLVGAGAEAFF. In DNA, the CDR3 is TGTGCCAGCAGCCTGGTGGGGGCTGGCGCTGAAGCTTTCTTT.